This T cell receptor (beta chain) stems from a study of blood T cell repertoires in COVID-19. Study context: Sites across the United States, Italy and Spain contributed samples from acute and convalescent COVID-19. Nucleic acid was either cDNA or gDNA, and it came from T cells, B-cell-depleted T cells, or PBMCs.

Under the authors' procedure: Estimates of nucleated cell counts were drawn from the amplification of reference gene primers. TCRdb's copy holds only in-frame clones and misses some; the assay was immunoSEQ multiplex PCR. V, J and clone size reflect that table, while D and trimming were determined from the DNA. The sample includes 90,000 to 140,000 clones, about 85% of them seen just once. With 4 bases clipped from V and 2 bases from J, the junction kept 7 bases outside the gene matches. CDR3 length: 16 amino acids. Germline V gives CDR1 MDHEN, CDR2 SYDVKM. The chain is built from TRBV28 and TRBJ2-1; the match to TRBD1 covers 8 bases. The sequenced sample consisted of peripheral blood. This receptor was obtained from a man over 45 with acute or convalescent COVID-19. The DNA for the CDR3 is TGTGCCAGCAGTTCCCCCGGGACAGGCACCTACAATGAGCAGTTCTTC. Translated: CASSSPGTGTYNEQFF.